This T cell receptor (beta chain) was sequenced during a study of T cells in tuberculosis. Study results and caveats: Using the GMM-specific repertoire gave more than 85% accuracy versus roughly 68% with motifs.

Of note for this clone: What it recognizes is unknown.

V shed 6 bases and J shed 3 bases, with 30 bases lying between them. Germline lookup yields CDR1 MDHEN and CDR2 SYDVKM. The length of the CDR3 is 19 residues. Profiling relied on immunoSEQ multiplex PCR, and the TCRdb table lists in-frame clones only, not all of them. The sample lists about 35,000 clones, roughly 90% seen once, with 7% to 9% in the top ten. Unsorted cryopreserved PBMC were sequenced, averaging around 100,000 T cells per clinical donor. The rearrangement links TRBV28 to TRBJ2-7; maybe TRBD2 (5 bases). Input material: PBMCs. The sequence was collected from a donor aged 10 to 29 with latent tuberculosis or without tuberculosis infection. Some clones in this sample may be carry-over from other donors' samples. The CDR3 loop reads CASRYLAGSGRKGGYEQYF. CDR3 bases: TGTGCCAGCAGGTATTTGGCGGGCAGCGGAAGGAAGGGTGGCTACGAGCAGTACTTC.